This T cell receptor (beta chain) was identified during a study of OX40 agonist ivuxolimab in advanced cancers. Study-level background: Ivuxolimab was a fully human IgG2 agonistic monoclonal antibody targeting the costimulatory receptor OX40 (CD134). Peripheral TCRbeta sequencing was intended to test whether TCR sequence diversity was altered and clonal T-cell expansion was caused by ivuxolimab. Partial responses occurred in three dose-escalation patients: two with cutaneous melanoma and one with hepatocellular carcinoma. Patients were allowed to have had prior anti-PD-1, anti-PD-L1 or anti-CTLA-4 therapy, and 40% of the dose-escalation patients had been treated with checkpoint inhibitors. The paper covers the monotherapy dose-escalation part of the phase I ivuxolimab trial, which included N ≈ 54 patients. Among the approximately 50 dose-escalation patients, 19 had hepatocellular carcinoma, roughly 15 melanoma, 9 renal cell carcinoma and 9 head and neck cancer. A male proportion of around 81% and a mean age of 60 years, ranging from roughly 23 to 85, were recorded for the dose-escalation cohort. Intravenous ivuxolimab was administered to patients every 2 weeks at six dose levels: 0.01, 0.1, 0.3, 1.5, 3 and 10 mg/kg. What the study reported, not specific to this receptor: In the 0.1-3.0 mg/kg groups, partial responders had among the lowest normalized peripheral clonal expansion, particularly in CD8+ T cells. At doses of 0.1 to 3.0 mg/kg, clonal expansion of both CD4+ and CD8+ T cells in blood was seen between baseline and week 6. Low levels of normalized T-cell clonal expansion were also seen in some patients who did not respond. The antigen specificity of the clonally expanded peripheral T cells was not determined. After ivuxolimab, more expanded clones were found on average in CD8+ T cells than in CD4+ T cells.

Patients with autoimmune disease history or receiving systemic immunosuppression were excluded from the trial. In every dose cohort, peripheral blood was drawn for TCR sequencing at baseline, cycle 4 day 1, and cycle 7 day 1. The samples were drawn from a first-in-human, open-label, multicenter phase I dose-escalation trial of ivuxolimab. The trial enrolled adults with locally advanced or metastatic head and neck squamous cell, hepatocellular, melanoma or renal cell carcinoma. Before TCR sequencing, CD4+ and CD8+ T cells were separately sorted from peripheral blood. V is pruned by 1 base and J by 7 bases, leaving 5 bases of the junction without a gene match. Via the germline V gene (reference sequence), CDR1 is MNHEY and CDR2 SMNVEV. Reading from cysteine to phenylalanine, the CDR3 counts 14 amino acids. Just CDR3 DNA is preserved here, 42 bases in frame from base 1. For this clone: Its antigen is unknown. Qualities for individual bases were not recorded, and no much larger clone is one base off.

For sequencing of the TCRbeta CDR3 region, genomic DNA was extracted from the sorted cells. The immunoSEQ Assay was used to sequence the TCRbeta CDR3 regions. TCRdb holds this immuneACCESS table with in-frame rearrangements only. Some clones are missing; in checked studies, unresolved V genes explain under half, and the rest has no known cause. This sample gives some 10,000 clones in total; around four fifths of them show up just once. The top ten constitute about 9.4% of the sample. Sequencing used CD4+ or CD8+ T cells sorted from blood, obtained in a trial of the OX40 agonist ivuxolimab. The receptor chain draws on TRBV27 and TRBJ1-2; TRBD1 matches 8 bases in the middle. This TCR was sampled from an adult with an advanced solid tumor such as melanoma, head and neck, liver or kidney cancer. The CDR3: CASSLLAGGIGYTF. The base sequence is TGTGCCAGCAGTTTATTGGCAGGGGGCATTGGCTACACCTTC.